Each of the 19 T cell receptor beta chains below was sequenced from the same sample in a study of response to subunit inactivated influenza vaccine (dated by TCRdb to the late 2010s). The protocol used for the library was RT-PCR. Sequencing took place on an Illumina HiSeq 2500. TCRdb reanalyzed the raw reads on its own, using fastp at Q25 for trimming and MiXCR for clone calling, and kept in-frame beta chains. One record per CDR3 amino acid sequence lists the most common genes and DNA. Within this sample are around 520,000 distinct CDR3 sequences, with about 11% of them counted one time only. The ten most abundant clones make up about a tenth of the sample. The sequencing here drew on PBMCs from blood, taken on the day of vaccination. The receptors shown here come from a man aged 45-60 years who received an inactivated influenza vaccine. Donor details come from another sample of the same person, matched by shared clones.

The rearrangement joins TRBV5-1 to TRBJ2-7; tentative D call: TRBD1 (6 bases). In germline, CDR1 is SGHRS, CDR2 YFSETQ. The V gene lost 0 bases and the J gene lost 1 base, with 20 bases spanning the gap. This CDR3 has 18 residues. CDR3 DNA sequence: TGCGCCAGCAGCTTGGTTCCGTTCAGGCAGGGGTATTCCTACGAGCAGTACTTC. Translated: CASSLVPFRQGYSYEQYF.

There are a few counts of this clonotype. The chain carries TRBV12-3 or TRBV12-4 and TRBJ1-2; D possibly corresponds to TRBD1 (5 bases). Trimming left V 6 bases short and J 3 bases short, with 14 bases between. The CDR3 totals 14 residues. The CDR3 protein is CASSGGGVDYGYTF. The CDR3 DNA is TGTGCCAGCAGCGGTGGGGGGGTGGACTATGGCTACACCTTC.

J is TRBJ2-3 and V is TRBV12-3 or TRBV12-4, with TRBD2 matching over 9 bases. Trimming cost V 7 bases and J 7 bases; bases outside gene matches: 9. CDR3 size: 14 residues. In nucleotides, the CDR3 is TGTGCCAGCACTCCGGGACTAGCTGAAAATACGCAGTATTTT. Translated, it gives CASTPGLAENTQYF.

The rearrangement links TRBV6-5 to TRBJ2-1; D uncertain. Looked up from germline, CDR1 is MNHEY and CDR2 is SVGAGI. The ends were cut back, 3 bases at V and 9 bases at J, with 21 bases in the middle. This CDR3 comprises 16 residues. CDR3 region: CASSYHRIRVLGEQFF. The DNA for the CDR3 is TGTGCCAGCAGTTATCATCGAATACGGGTTTTGGGTGAGCAGTTCTTC.

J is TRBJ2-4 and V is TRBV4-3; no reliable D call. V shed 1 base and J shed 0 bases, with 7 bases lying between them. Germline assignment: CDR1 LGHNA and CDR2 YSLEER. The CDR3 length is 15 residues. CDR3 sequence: CASSQAVGAKNIQYF. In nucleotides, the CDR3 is TGCGCCAGCAGCCAAGCTGTCGGAGCCAAAAACATTCAGTACTTC.

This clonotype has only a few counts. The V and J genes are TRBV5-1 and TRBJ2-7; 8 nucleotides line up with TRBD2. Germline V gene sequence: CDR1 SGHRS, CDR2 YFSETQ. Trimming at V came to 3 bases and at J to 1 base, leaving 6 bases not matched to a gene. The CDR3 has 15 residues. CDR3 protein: CASSSATSASYEQYF. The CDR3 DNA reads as TGCGCCAGCAGCTCGGCGACTAGCGCTTCCTACGAGCAGTACTTC.

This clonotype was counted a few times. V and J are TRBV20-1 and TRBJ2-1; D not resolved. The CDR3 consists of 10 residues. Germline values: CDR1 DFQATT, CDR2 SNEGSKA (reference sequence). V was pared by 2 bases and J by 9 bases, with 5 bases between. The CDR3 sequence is CSARMVEQFF. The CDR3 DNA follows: TGCAGTGCTAGAATGGTTGAGCAGTTCTTC.

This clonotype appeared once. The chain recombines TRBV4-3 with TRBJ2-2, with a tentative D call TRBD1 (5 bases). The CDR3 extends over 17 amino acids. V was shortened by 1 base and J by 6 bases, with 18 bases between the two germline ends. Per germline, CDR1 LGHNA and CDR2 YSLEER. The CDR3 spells CASSQGGRGLMAGELFF. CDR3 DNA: TGCGCCAGCAGCCAAGGGGGAAGGGGCTTGATGGCCGGGGAGCTGTTTTTT.

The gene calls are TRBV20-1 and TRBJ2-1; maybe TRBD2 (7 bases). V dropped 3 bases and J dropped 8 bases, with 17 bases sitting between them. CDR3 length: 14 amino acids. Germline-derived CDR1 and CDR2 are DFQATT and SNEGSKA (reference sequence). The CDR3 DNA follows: TGCAGTGCTAGGAGGGGCGGGGGCGCGGATGAGCAGTTCTTC. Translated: CSARRGGGADEQFF.

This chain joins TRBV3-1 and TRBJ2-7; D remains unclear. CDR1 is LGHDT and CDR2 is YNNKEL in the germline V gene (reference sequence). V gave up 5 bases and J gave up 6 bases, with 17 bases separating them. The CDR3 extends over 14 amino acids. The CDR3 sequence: CASSFMAGLGEQYF. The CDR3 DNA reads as TGTGCCAGCAGCTTTATGGCCGGGTTGGGCGAGCAGTACTTC.

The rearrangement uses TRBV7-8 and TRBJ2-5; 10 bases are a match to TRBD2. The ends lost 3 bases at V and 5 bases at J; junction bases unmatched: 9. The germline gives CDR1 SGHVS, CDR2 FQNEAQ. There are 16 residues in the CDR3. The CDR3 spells CASSFTTSGNVETQYF. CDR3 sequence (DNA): TGTGCCAGCAGCTTCACAACTAGCGGGAACGTCGAGACCCAGTACTTC.

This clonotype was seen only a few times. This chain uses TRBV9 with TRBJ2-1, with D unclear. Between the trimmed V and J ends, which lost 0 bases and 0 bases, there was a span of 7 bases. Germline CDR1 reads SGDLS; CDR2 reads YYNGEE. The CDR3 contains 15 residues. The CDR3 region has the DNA TGTGCCAGCAGCGTAGGAGCGAGCTCCTACAATGAGCAGTTCTTC. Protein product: CASSVGASSYNEQFF. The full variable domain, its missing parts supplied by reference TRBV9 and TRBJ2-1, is DSGVTQTPKHLITATGQRVTLRCSPRSGDLSVYWYQQSLDQGLQFLIQYYNGEERAKGNILERFSAQQFPDLHSELNLSSLELGDSALYFCASSVGASSYNEQFFGPGTRLTVL.

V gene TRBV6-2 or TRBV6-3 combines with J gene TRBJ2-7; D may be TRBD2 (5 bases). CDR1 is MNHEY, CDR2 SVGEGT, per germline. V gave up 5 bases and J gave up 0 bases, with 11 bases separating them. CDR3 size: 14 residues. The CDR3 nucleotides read TGTGCCAGCAGTAAGACGGGGAGCTCCTACGAGCAGTACTTC. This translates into CASSKTGSSYEQYF.

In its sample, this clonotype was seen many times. Written as DNA, the CDR3 is TGTGCCAGCAAACCTGGGCAGGCGAGCTCCTACAATGAGCAGTTCTTC. Translating gives CASKPGQASSYNEQFF. The chain employs TRBV12-3 or TRBV12-4 and TRBJ2-1; no clear D gene. Trimming cost V 7 bases and J 0 bases, with 16 bases left between them. The CDR3 runs 16 residues.

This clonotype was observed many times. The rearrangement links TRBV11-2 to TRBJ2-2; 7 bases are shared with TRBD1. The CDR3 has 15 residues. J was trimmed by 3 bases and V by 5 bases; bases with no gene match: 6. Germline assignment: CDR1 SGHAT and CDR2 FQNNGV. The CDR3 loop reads CASSQRDSYTGELFF. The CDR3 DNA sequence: TGTGCCAGCAGCCAACGGGACAGTTACACCGGGGAGCTGTTTTTT. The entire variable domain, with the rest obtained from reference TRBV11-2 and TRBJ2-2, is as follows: EAGVAQSPRYKIIEKRQSVAFWCNPISGHATLYWYQQILGQGPKLLIQFQNNGVVDDSQLPKDRFSAERLKGVDSTLKIQPAKLEDSAVYLCASSQRDSYTGELFFGEGSRLTVL.

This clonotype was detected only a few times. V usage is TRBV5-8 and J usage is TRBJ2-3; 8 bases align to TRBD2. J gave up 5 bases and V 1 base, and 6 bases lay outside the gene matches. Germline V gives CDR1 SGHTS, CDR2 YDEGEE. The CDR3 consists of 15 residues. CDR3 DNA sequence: TGTGCCAGCAGCTTGTCTAGCGGGCCAGGAGATACGCAGTATTTT. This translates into CASSLSSGPGDTQYF.

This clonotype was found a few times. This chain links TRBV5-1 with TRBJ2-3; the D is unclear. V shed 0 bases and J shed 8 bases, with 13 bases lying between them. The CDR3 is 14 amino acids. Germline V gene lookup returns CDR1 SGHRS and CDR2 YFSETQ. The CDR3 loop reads CASSLDAIKGTQYF. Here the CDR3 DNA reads TGCGCCAGCAGCTTGGACGCAATCAAGGGTACGCAGTATTTT.

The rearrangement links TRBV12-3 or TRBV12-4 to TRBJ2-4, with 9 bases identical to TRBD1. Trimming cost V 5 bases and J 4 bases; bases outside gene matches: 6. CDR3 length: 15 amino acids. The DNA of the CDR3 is TGTGCCAGCAGTCTAACAGGGGGCGGGAAAAACATTCAGTACTTC. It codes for CASSLTGGGKNIQYF.

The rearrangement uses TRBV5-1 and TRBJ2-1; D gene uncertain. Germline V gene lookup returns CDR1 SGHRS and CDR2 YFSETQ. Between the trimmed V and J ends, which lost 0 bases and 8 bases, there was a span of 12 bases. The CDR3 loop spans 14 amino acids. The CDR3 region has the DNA TGCGCCAGCAGCTTGGGACTCCTTGAGGATGAGCAGTTCTTC. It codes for CASSLGLLEDEQFF.